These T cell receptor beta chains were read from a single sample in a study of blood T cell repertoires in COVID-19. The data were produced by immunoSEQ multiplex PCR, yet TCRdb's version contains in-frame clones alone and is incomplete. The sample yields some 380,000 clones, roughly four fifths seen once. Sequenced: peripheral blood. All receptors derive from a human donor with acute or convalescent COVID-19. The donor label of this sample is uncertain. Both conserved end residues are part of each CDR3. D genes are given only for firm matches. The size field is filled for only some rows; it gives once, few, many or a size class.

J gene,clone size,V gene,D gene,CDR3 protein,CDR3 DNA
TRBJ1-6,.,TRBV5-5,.,CASSLGHVDNSPLHF,TGTGCCAGCAGCCTCGGACACGTGGATAATTCACCCCTCCACTTT
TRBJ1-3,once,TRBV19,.,CASSIDRSSGNTIYF,TGTGCCAGTAGTATCGACAGGAGCTCTGGAAACACCATATATTTT
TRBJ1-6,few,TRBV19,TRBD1,CASNTGGRYNSPLHF,TGTGCCAGTAATACAGGGGGAAGGTATAATTCACCCCTCCACTTT
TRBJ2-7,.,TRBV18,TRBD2,CASSPPGGRNEQYF,TGTGCCAGCTCACCTCCGGGGGGTCGGAACGAGCAGTACTTC
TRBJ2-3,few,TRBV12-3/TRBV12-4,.,CASRDSLDTQYF,TGTGCCAGCAGGGATAGCCTTGATACGCAGTATTTT
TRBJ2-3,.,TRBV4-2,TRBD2,CASSQDALAGGRRTDTQYF,TGTGCCAGCAGCCAAGATGCGCTAGCGGGGGGCCGACGCACAGATACGCAGTATTTT
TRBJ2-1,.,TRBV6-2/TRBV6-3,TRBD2,CASSRLAAYNEQFF,TGTGCCAGCAGTCGACTAGCGGCCTACAATGAGCAGTTCTTC
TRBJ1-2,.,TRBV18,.,CASSPDRYYGYTF,TGTGCCAGCTCCCCCGACAGATACTATGGCTACACCTTC
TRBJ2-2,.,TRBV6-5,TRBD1,CASSYDRGFSGELFF,TGTGCCAGCAGTTACGACAGGGGGTTTAGCGGGGAGCTGTTTTTT
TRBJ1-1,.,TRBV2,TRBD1,CASSYRGRTEAFF,TGTGCCAGCAGTTACAGGGGGCGCACTGAAGCTTTCTTT
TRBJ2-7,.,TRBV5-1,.,CASSFAGIRDYEQYF,TGCGCCAGCAGCTTTGCGGGAATTAGAGACTACGAGCAGTACTTC
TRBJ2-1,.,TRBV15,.,CATSRDEGWEQFF,TGTGCCACCAGCAGAGATGAGGGCTGGGAGCAGTTCTTC
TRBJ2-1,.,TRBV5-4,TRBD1,CASSLAMDRSGGEQFF,TGTGCCAGCAGCTTGGCCATGGACAGGTCGGGCGGTGAGCAGTTCTTC
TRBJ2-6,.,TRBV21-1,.,CASIARAGANVLTF,TGTGCCAGCATAGCCAGGGCTGGGGCCAACGTCCTGACTTTC
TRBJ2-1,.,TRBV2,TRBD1,CASRAGTGGFHEQFF,TGTGCCAGCAGGGCCGGGACAGGGGGCTTCCATGAGCAGTTCTTC
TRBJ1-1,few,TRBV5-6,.,CASSLRRAVTLNTEAFF,TGTGCCAGCAGCTTGCGGCGGGCAGTTACCTTGAACACTGAAGCTTTCTTT
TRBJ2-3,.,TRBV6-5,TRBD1,CASSPTGDTQYF,TGTGCCAGCAGTCCGACAGGGGATACGCAGTATTTT
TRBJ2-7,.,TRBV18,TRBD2,CASSPRSAGNSYEQYF,TGTGCCAGCTCACCAAGGTCAGCGGGGAACTCCTACGAGCAGTACTTC
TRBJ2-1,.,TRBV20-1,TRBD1,CSAQGDNEQFF,TGCAGTGCCCAGGGGGACAATGAGCAGTTCTTC
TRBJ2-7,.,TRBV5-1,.,CASSLSPPGVYEQYF,TGCGCCAGCAGCTTGAGTCCACCGGGGGTCTACGAGCAGTACTTC
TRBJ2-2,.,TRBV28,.,CASSSSGHGVEPNTGELFF,TGTGCCAGCAGCTCCTCCGGTCACGGAGTTGAGCCGAACACCGGGGAGCTGTTTTTT
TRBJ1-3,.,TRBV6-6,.,CASSYGGLGGNTIYF,TGTGCCAGCAGTTATGGGGGCCTAGGAGGAAACACCATATATTTT
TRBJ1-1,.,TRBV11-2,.,CASSFLGTGRATEAFF,TGTGCCAGCAGCTTTTTGGGAACAGGGAGGGCCACTGAAGCTTTCTTT
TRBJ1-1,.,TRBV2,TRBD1,CASNRGTEAFF,TGTGCCAGCAACAGGGGCACTGAAGCTTTCTTT
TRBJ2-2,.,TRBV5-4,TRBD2,CASSFPGGGPGELFF,TGTGCCAGCAGCTTCCCCGGGGGGGGTCCCGGGGAGCTGTTTTTT
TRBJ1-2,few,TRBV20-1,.,CSATGLGGYTF,TGCAGTGCAACAGGGTTGGGAGGCTACACCTTC
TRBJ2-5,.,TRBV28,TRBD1,CASSFWGQGQETQYF,TGTGCCAGCAGTTTTTGGGGACAGGGACAAGAGACCCAGTACTTC
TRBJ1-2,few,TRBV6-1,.,CASSEVWIQNYGYTF,TGTGCCAGCAGTGAAGTTTGGATACAGAACTATGGCTACACCTTC
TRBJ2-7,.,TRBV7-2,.,CASSPRGGTHSYEQYF,TGTGCCAGCAGCCCCAGGGGTGGGACACACTCCTACGAGCAGTACTTC
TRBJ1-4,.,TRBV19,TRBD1,CASSSREGGTGEEKLFF,TGTGCCAGTAGTTCCAGAGAGGGGGGGACAGGGGAAGAAAAACTGTTTTTT
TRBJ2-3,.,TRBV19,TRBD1,CASGDRGSTDTQYF,TGTGCCAGTGGGGACAGGGGGAGCACAGATACGCAGTATTTT
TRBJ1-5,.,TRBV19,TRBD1,CASRDRGRGTQPQHF,TGTGCCAGTAGGGACAGGGGGCGCGGAACTCAGCCCCAGCATTTT
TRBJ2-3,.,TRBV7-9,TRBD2,CASSLESGESTDTQYF,TGTGCCAGCAGCTTAGAAAGCGGGGAGAGCACAGATACGCAGTATTTT
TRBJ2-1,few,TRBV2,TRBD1,CASSEALPGQGYNEQFF,TGTGCCAGCAGTGAAGCGCTTCCGGGACAGGGGTACAATGAGCAGTTCTTC
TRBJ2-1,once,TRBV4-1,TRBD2,CASSQDPVEAGGEQFF,TGCGCCAGCAGCCAAGATCCTGTCGAGGCGGGAGGGGAGCAGTTCTTC
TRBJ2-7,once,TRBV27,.,CASSSDYLKDEQYF,TGTGCCAGCAGTTCGGACTATTTGAAAGACGAGCAGTACTTC
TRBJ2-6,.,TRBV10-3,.,CASRAGANVLTF,TGTGCATCTCGGGCTGGGGCCAACGTCCTGACTTTC
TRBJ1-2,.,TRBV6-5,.,CASTRGDYGYTF,TGTGCCAGCACCAGGGGAGACTATGGCTACACCTTC
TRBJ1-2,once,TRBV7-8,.,CASSRLDYGYTF,TGTGCCAGCAGCCGCTTAGATTATGGCTACACCTTC
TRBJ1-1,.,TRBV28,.,CASGSYSAGRAEAFF,TGTGCCAGCGGTTCTTACAGTGCGGGGAGGGCTGAAGCTTTCTTT
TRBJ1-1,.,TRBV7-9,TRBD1,CASSLTGGGDTEAFF,TGTGCCAGCAGCTTGACAGGGGGTGGTGACACTGAAGCTTTCTTT
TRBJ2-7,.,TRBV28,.,CASMEAGRTYEQYF,TGTGCCAGCATGGAGGCGGGACGGACCTACGAGCAGTACTTC
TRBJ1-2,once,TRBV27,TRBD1,CASSPSTGIDGYTF,TGTGCCAGCAGTCCATCGACAGGGATTGATGGCTACACCTTC
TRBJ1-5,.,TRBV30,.,CAWSASIQGQPQHF,TGTGCCTGGAGCGCTTCCATACAGGGTCAGCCCCAGCATTTT
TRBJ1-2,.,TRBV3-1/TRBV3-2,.,CASSQETFRVTHSGYYGYTF,TGTGCCAGCAGCCAAGAAACATTCCGGGTTACTCATTCGGGATACTATGGCTACACCTTC
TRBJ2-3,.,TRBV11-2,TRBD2,CASSLNSGIKTDTQYF,TGTGCCAGCAGCTTAAATAGCGGGATAAAGACAGATACGCAGTATTTT
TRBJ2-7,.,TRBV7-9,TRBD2,CASSRNSGGPYEQYF,TGTGCCAGCAGCCGTAATAGCGGGGGGCCCTACGAGCAGTACTTC
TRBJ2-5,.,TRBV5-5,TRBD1,CASSSRDRGTQYF,TGTGCCAGCAGCTCCCGGGACAGGGGGACCCAGTACTTC
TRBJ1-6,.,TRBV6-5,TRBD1,CASSFYRGANSPLHF,TGTGCCAGCAGTTTTTACAGGGGTGCTAATTCACCCCTCCACTTT
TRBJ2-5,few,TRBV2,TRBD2,CASSGGGAYRGTQYF,TGTGCCAGCAGTGGCGGGGGGGCCTACCGCGGGACCCAGTACTTC
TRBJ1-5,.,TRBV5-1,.,CASSLLPDQPQHF,TGCGCCAGCAGCTTGTTACCAGATCAGCCCCAGCATTTT
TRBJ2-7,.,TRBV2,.,CASSPNPYEQYF,TGTGCCAGCAGTCCTAATCCCTACGAGCAGTACTTC